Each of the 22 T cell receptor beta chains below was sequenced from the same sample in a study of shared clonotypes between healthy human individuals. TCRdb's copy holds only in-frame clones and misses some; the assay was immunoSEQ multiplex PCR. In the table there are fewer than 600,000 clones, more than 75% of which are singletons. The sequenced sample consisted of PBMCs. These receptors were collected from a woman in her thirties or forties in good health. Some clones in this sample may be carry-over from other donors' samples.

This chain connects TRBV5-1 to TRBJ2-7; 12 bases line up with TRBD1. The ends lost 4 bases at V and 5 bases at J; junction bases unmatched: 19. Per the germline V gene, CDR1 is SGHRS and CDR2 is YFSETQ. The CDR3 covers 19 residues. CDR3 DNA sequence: TGCGCCAGCAGCGGGACAGGGGGCGGTTCGGGGCGGTTTGCGGACGAGCAGTACTTC. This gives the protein CASSGTGGGSGRFADEQYF.

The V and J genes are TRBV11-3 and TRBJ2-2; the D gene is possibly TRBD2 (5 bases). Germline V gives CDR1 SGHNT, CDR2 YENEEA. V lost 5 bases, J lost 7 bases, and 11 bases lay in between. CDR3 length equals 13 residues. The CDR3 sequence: CASSLTRGGELFF. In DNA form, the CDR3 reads TGTGCCAGCAGCCTAACTCGGGGCGGGGAGCTGTTTTTT.

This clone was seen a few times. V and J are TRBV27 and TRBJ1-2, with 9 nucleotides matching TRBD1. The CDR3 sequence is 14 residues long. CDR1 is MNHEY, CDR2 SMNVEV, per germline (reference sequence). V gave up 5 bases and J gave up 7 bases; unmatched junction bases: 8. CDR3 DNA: TGTGCCAGCAGTAACAGGGGGCTGGTGGGTGGCTACACCTTC. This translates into CASSNRGLVGGYTF.

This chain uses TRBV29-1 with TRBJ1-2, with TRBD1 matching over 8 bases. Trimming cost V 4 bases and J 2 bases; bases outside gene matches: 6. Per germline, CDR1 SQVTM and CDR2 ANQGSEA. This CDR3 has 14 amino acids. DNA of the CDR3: TGCAGCGTTGGTAAGGGACAGGTCAACTATGGCTACACCTTC. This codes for CSVGKGQVNYGYTF.

In DNA, the CDR3 is TGTGCCAGCTCACCACCTAATCAAGGAATGAACACCGGGGAGCTGTTTTTT. Translating it yields CASSPPNQGMNTGELFF. The chain is built from TRBV18 and TRBJ2-2, with D hard to call. This CDR3 comprises 17 residues. Trimming left V 0 bases short and J 1 base short, with 12 bases between. CDR1 and CDR2 from the germline V gene are KGHSH and LQKENI.

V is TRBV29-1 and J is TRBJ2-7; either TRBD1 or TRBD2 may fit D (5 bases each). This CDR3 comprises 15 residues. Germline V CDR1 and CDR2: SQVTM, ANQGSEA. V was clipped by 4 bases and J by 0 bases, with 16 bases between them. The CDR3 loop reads CSVVRWQGPSYEQYF. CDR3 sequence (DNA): TGCAGCGTTGTTCGATGGCAGGGACCCTCCTACGAGCAGTACTTC.

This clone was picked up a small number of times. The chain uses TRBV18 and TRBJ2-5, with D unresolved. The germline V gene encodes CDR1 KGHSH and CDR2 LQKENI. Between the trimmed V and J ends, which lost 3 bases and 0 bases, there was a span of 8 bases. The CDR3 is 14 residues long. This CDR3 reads CASSPTANQETQYF. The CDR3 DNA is TGTGCCAGCTCACCCACGGCTAACCAAGAGACCCAGTACTTC.

The CDR3 region is CASSLDLEGGRDTIYF. CDR3 coding DNA: TGTGCCAGCAGCTTAGACCTAGAGGGGGGCCGGGACACCATATATTTT. The chain recombines TRBV11-2 with TRBJ1-3, with D tentatively TRBD1 (6 bases). Germline CDR1 reads SGHAT; CDR2 reads FQNNGV. The CDR3 consists of 16 residues. The V end was cut by 0 bases, the J end by 8 bases, with 17 bases between.

CDR3 loop: CAINAGPLYEQYF. The CDR3 DNA sequence: TGTGCCATCAATGCCGGTCCCCTTTACGAGCAGTACTTC. The V gene is TRBV10-3, the J gene TRBJ2-7; D remains ambiguous. Germline values: CDR1 ENHRY, CDR2 SYGVKD. The CDR3 is 13 residues long. V gave up 7 bases and J gave up 4 bases, with 14 bases separating them.

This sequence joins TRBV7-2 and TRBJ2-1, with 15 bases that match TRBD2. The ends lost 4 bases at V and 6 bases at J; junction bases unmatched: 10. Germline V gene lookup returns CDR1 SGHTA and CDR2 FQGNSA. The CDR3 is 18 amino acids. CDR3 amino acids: CASSWGLAGGGRVNEQFF. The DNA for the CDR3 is TGTGCCAGCAGCTGGGGACTAGCGGGAGGCGGGCGGGTCAATGAGCAGTTCTTC.

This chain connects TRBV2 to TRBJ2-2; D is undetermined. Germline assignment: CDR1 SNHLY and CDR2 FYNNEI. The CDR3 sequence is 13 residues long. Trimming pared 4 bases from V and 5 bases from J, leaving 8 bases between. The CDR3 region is CASSAEGTGELFF. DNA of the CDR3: TGTGCCAGCAGTGCGGAAGGAACCGGGGAGCTGTTTTTT.

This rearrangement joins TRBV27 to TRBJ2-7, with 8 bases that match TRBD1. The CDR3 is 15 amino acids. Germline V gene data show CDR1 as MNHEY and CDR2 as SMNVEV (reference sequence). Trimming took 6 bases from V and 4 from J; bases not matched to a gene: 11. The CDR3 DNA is TGTGCCAGCAGCCGGCAGGGGGGACAGGTATACGAGCAGTACTTC. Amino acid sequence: CASSRQGGQVYEQYF.

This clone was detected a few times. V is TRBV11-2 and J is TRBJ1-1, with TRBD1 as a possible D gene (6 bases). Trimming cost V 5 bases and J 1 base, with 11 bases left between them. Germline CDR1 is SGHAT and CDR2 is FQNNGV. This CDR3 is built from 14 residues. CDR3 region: CASSQDRENTEAFF. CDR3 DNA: TGTGCCAGCAGCCAGGACAGAGAGAACACTGAAGCTTTCTTT.

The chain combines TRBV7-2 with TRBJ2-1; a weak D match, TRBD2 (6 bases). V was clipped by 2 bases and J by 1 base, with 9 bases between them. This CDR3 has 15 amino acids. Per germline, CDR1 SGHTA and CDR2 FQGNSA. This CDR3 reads CASSLTEGSYNEQFF. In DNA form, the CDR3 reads TGTGCCAGCAGCTTAACGGAGGGATCCTACAATGAGCAGTTCTTC.

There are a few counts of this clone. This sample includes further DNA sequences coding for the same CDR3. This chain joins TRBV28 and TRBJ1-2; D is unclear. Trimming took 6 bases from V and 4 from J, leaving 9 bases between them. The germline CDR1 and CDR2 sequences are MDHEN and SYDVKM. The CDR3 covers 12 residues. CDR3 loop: CASSLSGYGYTF. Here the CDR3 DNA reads TGTGCCAGCAGCCTGTCCGGCTATGGCTACACCTTC.

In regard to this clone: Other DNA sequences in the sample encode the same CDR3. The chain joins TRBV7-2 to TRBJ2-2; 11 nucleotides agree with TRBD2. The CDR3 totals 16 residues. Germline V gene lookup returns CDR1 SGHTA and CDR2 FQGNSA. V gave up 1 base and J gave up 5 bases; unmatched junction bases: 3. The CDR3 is CASSLGLAGPTGELFF. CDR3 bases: TGTGCCAGCAGCTTAGGACTAGCGGGACCTACCGGGGAGCTGTTTTTT.

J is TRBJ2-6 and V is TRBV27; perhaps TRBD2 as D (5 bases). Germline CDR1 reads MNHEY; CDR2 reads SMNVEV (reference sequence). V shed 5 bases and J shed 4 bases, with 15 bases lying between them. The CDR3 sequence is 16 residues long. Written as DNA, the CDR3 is TGTGCCAGCAGTGGCTATTATGGGGAGGGGGCCAACGTCCTGACTTTC. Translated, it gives CASSGYYGEGANVLTF.

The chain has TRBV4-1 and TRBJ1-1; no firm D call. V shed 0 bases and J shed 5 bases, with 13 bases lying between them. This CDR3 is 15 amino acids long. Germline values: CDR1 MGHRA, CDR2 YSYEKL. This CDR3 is CASSQEGGGRTEAFF. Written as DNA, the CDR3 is TGCGCCAGCAGCCAAGAAGGCGGTGGGAGAACTGAAGCTTTCTTT.

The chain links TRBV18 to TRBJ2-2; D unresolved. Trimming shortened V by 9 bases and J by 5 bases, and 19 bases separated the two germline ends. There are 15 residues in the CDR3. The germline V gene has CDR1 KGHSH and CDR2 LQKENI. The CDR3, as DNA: TGTGCCAGTTCCGTCGGGCCTACTCCTACCGGGGAGCTGTTTTTT. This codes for CASSVGPTPTGELFF.

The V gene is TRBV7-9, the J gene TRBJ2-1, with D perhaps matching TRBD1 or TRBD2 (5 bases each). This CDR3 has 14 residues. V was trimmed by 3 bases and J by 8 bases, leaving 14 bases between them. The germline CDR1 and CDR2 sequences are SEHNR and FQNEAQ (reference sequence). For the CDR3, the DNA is TGTGCCAGCAGCTTCGGGACGGCCAGCGATGAGCAGTTCTTC. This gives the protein CASSFGTASDEQFF. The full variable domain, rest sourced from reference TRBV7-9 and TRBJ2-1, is DTGVSQNPRHKITKRGQNVTFRCDPISEHNRLYWYRQTLGQGPEFLTYFQNEAQLEKSRLLSDRFSAERPKGSFSTLEIQRTEQGDSAMYLCASSFGTASDEQFFGPGTRLTVL.

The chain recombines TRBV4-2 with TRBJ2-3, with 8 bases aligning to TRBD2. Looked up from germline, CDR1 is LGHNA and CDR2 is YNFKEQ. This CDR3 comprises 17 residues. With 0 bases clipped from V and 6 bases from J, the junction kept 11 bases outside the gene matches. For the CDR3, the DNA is TGTGCCAGCAGCCAAGACCCCAAAGCGGGAGCAGGTGATACGCAGTATTTT. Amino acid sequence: CASSQDPKAGAGDTQYF.

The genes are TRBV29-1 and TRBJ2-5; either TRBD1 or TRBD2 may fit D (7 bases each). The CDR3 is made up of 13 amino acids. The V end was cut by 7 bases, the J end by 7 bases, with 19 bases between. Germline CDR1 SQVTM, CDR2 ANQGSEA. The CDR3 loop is CSAETGRGATQYF. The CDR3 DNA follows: TGCAGCGCCGAGACAGGGAGGGGGGCGACCCAGTACTTC.